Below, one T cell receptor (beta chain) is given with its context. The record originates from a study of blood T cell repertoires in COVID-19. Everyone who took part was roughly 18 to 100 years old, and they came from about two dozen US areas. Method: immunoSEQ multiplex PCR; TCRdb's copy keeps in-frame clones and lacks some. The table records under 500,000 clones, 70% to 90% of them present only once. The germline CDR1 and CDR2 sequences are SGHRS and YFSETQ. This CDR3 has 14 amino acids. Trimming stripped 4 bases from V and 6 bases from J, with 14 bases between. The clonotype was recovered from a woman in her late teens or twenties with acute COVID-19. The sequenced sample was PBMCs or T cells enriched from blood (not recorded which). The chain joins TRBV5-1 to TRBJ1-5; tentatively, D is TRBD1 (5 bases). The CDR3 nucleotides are TGCGCCAGCAGCCTAAGCGGGGGGAGTCAGCCCCAGCATTTT. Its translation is CASSLSGGSQPQHF.